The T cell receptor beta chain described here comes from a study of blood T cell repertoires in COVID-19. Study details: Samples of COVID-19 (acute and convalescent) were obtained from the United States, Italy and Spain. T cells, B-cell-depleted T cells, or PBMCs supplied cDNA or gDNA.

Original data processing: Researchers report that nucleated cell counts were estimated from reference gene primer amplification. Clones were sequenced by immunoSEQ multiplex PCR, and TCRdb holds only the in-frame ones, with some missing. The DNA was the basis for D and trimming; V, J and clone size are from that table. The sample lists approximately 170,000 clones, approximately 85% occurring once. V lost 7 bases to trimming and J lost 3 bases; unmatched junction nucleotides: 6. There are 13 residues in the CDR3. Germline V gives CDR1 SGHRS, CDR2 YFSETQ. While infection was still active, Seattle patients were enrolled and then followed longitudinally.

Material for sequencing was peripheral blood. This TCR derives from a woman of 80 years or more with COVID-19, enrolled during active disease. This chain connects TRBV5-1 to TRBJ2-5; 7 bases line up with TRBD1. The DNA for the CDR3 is TGCGCCAGCTCCGGGACAGCGAAAGAGACCCAGTACTTC. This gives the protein CASSGTAKETQYF.